The 4 T cell receptor beta chains below were found in one sample sequenced in a study of blood T cell repertoires in COVID-19. Data came from immunoSEQ multiplex PCR; TCRdb stores just in-frame clones and leaves some out. The sample has approximately 140,000 clones; approximately 87% are singletons. The sequencing input was peripheral blood. These receptors all come from a man aged 80 or over with acute or convalescent COVID-19.

This clone was observed once. The chain carries TRBV13 and TRBJ1-1, with TRBD1 matching over 10 bases. Germline V CDR1 and CDR2: PRHDT, FYEKMQ (reference sequence). J was trimmed by 6 bases and V by 4 bases; bases with no gene match: 8. The CDR3 contains 15 residues. This CDR3 is CASSYRDRGQSEAFF. The CDR3 nucleotides are TGTGCCAGCAGCTACCGGGACAGGGGACAGTCTGAAGCTTTCTTT.

The rearrangement joins TRBV7-9 to TRBJ1-1; 7 bases are shared with TRBD1. CDR3 length: 15 amino acids. Germline V gives CDR1 SEHNR, CDR2 FQNEAQ (reference sequence). Trimming at V came to 0 bases and at J to 1 base, leaving 2 bases not matched to a gene. The CDR3 nucleotides are TGTGCCAGCAGCTTAGCGGGACAGCCGAACACTGAAGCTTTCTTT. It is translated as CASSLAGQPNTEAFF.

A single count supports this clone. This sequence joins TRBV7-2 and TRBJ2-7; the D gene is possibly TRBD1 (6 bases). The CDR3 totals 14 residues. Germline CDR1 and CDR2: SGHTA and FQGNSA. V was cut by 5 bases and J by 3 bases, with 14 bases left in between. CDR3 sequence reads: CASSQGKIHYEQYF. The CDR3 region has the DNA TGTGCCAGCAGCCAGGGGAAAATTCACTACGAGCAGTACTTC. The variable domain in full, with the rest retrieved from reference TRBV7-2 and TRBJ2-7, is GAGVSQSPSNKVTEKGKDVELRCDPISGHTALYWYRQSLGQGLEFLIYFQGNSAPDKSGLPSDRFSAERTGGSVSTLTIQRTQQEDSAVYLCASSQGKIHYEQYFGPGTRLTVT.

The V call is TRBV10-3, the J call TRBJ1-2, with D perhaps matching TRBD1 (5 bases). CDR1 and CDR2 from the germline V gene are ENHRY and SYGVKD. The CDR3 is 14 residues long. Trimming stripped 3 bases from V and 3 bases from J, with 11 bases between. The CDR3 loop reads CAISESTADYGYTF. The CDR3 DNA reads TGTGCCATCAGTGAATCGACAGCCGACTATGGCTACACCTTC.